This passage covers 5 T cell receptor beta chains from one sample sequenced in a study of naive and memory T cell subsets. An equimolar mix of two oligonucleotides served as the beta constant-region primer for TRBC1 and TRBC2. Four rounds of PCR amplified the ligated cDNA using nested alpha and beta constant-region primers plus SP2. TCRdb re-derived calls from the UMI-ligation and nested PCR reads in MiXCR, one entry per CDR3 protein. The table records 100,000 to 150,000 distinct CDR3 sequences, around 35% of them present only once. The source material was central memory CD4+ T cells from blood. All receptors derive from a human donor in good health.

This clonotype has just a few counts. The chain recombines TRBV12-3 or TRBV12-4 with TRBJ2-6; 10 positions match TRBD2. The CDR3 has 23 amino acids. V dropped 4 bases and J dropped 2; count of bases not matched to a gene: 23. CDR3 region: CASSSYPLLGRSGRATGANVLTF. The CDR3 coding sequence is TGTGCCAGCAGTTCCTACCCTTTACTTGGCAGAAGCGGGAGGGCCACTGGGGCCAACGTCCTGACTTTC.

This rearrangement joins TRBV29-1 to TRBJ2-3; the D is unclear. In germline, CDR1 is SQVTM, CDR2 ANQGSEA. V was pared by 5 bases and J by 2 bases, with 2 bases between. The length of the CDR3 is 10 residues. The DNA of the CDR3 is TGCAGCGTTTTCACAGATACGCAGTATTTT. Encoded protein: CSVFTDTQYF.

This CDR3 reads CSARGLAGAETQYF. In DNA form, the CDR3 reads TGCAGCGCCCGAGGACTAGCGGGAGCAGAGACCCAGTACTTC. The chain uses TRBV29-1 and TRBJ2-5; 13 bases are shared with TRBD2. The CDR3 runs to 14 residues. V gave up 7 bases and J gave up 4 bases; unmatched junction bases: 6. CDR1 is SQVTM and CDR2 is ANQGSEA in the germline V gene.

Ten or more counts support this clonotype. This chain uses TRBV7-2 with TRBJ1-2; 8 bases are a match to TRBD1. CDR3 length: 14 residues. The V gene end was trimmed by 4 bases and the J gene end by 6 bases; junction bases not matched to a gene: 7. Germline V gene data show CDR1 as SGHTA and CDR2 as FQGNSA. In nucleotides, the CDR3 is TGTGCCAGCAGCTCCTTCAGGGGGCGAGATGGCTACACCTTC. This codes for CASSSFRGRDGYTF.

The chain joins TRBV9 to TRBJ2-7; D is perhaps TRBD1 (6 bases). CDR1 is SGDLS and CDR2 is YYNGEE in the germline V gene. The CDR3 is made up of 13 amino acids. Trimming stripped 4 bases from V and 4 bases from J, with 12 bases between. The CDR3 reads CASSRTVGYEQYF. For the CDR3, the DNA is TGTGCCAGCAGCCGGACAGTAGGTTACGAGCAGTACTTC.